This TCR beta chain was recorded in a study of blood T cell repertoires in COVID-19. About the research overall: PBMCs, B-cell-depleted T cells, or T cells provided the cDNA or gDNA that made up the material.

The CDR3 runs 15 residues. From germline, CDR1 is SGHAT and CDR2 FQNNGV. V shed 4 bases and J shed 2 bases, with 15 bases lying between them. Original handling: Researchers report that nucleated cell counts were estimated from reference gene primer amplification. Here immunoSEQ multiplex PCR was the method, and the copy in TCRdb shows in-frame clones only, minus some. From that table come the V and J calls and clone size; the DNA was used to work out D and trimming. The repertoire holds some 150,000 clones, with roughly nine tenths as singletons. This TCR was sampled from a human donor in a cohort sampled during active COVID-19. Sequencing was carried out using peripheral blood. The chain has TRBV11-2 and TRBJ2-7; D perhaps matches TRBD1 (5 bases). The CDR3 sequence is CASSSYQGSPYEQYF. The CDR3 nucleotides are TGTGCCAGCAGCTCCTACCAGGGATCCCCCTACGAGCAGTACTTC. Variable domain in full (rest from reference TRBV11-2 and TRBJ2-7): EAGVAQSPRYKIIEKRQSVAFWCNPISGHATLYWYQQILGQGPKLLIQFQNNGVVDDSQLPKDRFSAERLKGVDSTLKIQPAKLEDSAVYLCASSSYQGSPYEQYFGPGTRLTVT.